This T cell receptor beta chain was recorded in a study of cytomegalovirus exposure and HLA in healthy donors. Regarding the study as a whole: Most CMV-associated TCR beta chains were later found to appear HLA-restricted.

A remark on this clone: Antigen specificity is unknown.

Use of 60 Vbeta and 13 Jbeta primers characterized the PCR. TCRdb's table, derived via immunoSEQ multiplex PCR, lists solely in-frame clones and lacks some. The table has more than 150,000 clones, 80% to 90% seen once. CDR3 size: 13 residues. Germline assignment: CDR1 MNHEY and CDR2 SMNVEV (reference sequence). J was trimmed by 4 bases and V by 6 bases; bases with no gene match: 6. This TCR came from a girl aged 2 to 9 in good health and CMV-seropositive. The sample comprised PBMCs. V usage is TRBV27 and J usage is TRBJ2-7, with 7 positions matching TRBD2. In DNA, the CDR3 is TGTGCCAGCAGGCGTGCGGGAGTATACGAGCAGTACTTC. As protein: CASRRAGVYEQYF.